The next 13 T cell receptor beta chains were all read from a single sample in a study of monozygotic twins with inflammatory bowel disease. TCRdb reprocessed the 5' RACE reads and reports one entry per CDR3 protein, with no DNA. This sample's table reports fewer than 550,000 distinct CDR3 sequences. The sample consisted of blood. The source of these receptors is a human donor with ulcerative colitis or Crohn's disease, or a healthy co-twin of an affected twin (not recorded which).

The chain couples TRBV12-3 or TRBV12-4 to TRBJ2-1; TCRdb gives TRBD1 as the D gene, but with no DNA this cannot be confirmed. This CDR3 contains 12 residues. The CDR3 here is CASSPDTDEQFF.

V and J are TRBV6-5 and TRBJ1-1. CDR1 MNHEY and CDR2 SVGAGI come from the germline V gene. This CDR3 comprises 16 residues. CDR3 loop: CASSYSLTGWNTEAFF.

This rearrangement joins TRBV6-2 or TRBV6-3 to TRBJ1-2. The CDR3 loop spans 11 amino acids. Germline CDR1 and CDR2: MNHEY and SVGEGT. Here the CDR3 reads CASSYVGGYTF.

This chain links TRBV19 with TRBJ1-5; absent DNA, TCRdb's TRBD1 call cannot be checked. Germline assignment: CDR1 LNHDA and CDR2 SQIVND (reference sequence). The CDR3 has 14 residues. This chain's CDR3 is CASSTPGQLQPQHF.

J is TRBJ1-4 and V is TRBV5-1. Germline CDR1 reads SGHRS; CDR2 reads YFSETQ. CDR3 length: 14 residues. This CDR3 is CASSSRGDGGKLFF.

The rearrangement links TRBV9 to TRBJ2-7; without DNA, the TCRdb call of TRBD2 cannot be checked. Per the germline V gene, CDR1 is SGDLS and CDR2 is YYNGEE. CDR3 size: 14 residues. CDR3 amino acids: CASSSGLAWHEQYF.

The chain is built from TRBV6-5 and TRBJ1-4; there is no DNA to check the TCRdb D call of TRBD1. CDR3 length: 13 residues. CDR1 is MNHEY, CDR2 SVGAGI, per germline. This chain's CDR3 is CASSYSWGEKLFF.

This chain joins TRBV10-1 and TRBJ2-1. The length of the CDR3 is 13 residues. The germline V gene has CDR1 WNHNN and CDR2 SYGVQD (reference sequence). CDR3 loop: CASSESGGNEQFF.

The chain carries TRBV12-3 or TRBV12-4 and TRBJ2-3. The CDR3 has 13 amino acids. This CDR3 reads CASSLPYLNTQYF.

CDR3 loop: CASSLVPPGLSNSPLHF. This rearrangement joins TRBV7-2 to TRBJ1-6. CDR1 SGHTA and CDR2 FQGNSA come from the germline V gene. There are 17 residues in the CDR3.

This chain uses TRBV15 with TRBJ2-7; TCRdb picks TRBD1, but there is no DNA to check that call. CDR1 LNHNV and CDR2 YYDKDF come from the germline V gene (reference sequence). CDR3 size: 15 residues. The CDR3: CATSRDTGGTYEQYF.

V usage is TRBV27 and J usage is TRBJ2-7; TCRdb names TRBD2, which stays unverified in the absence of DNA. CDR1 MNHEY and CDR2 SMNVEV come from the germline V gene (reference sequence). The CDR3 extends over 14 amino acids. The CDR3 region is CASHLEAALAEQYF.

The chain employs TRBV11-3 and TRBJ2-7; TCRdb proposes TRBD2, but this gene call is untestable without DNA. The length of the CDR3 is 14 residues. Germline V gene sequence: CDR1 SGHNT, CDR2 YENEEA. CDR3 sequence: CASSSLAYPYEQYF.